The rows below give T cell receptor beta chains drawn from one sample of a study of cytomegalovirus exposure and HLA in healthy donors. The repertoire was sequenced with immunoSEQ multiplex PCR; TCRdb's copy has only in-frame clones and lacks some. Of tens of thousands of clones in the sample, 75% were seen once. Material: PBMCs. These receptors were obtained from a middle-aged man in good health and CMV-seronegative. Each CDR3 is given without its conserved first and last residue. Clone size is stated in some rows and not others, as once, few, many or a class when expanded.

>TRBJ2-4|NA|11|TRBV27
ASSPRGRNIQY
>TRBJ2-5|NA|12|TRBV25-1
ASSPPGRGETQY
>TRBJ2-7|NA|12|TRBV6-1
ASSEGTGAYEQY
>TRBJ2-1|NA|13|TRBV28
ASNGLAGGPHEQF
>TRBJ2-7|NA|13|TRBV19
ASSMGPDRALKQY
>TRBJ2-5|NA|11|TRBV10-3
AISEREGETQY
>TRBJ1-2|NA|13|TRBV10-1
AASPGEASFYGYT
>TRBJ1-3|NA|14|TRBV4-1
ASSQDTWRVGNTIY
>TRBJ2-1|once|11|TRBV14
ASSQDRSGGQF
>TRBJ2-2|NA|12|TRBV29-1
SAATDRYTGELF
>TRBJ2-2|NA|11|TRBV25-1
ASTGEHTGELF
>TRBJ2-7|NA|11|TRBV7-9
ASSSGTYYEQY
>TRBJ1-5|once|10|TRBV29-1
SVGQGGQPQH
>TRBJ2-3|NA|9|TRBV7-6
ASSFKDTQY
>TRBJ1-3|few|13|TRBV7-9
ASSPRRTGKGTIY
>TRBJ1-5|NA|12|TRBV25-1
ASRAAGQNQPQH
>TRBJ2-5|NA|12|TRBV19
ASSIGLTQETQY
>TRBJ2-7|NA|12|TRBV9
ASSAQGDSYEQY
>TRBJ1-2|NA|12|TRBV7-9
ASSFGDSSYGYT
>TRBJ2-5|few|12|TRBV4-2
ASSQDQGAKTQY
>TRBJ2-7|NA|15|TRBV27
ASSLSIPYGDSYEQY
>TRBJ1-1|NA|13|TRBV7-9
ASSLTLDRGTEAF
>TRBJ1-1|NA|16|TRBV28
ASSFKYRGRVGHTEAF
>TRBJ1-2|few|10|TRBV19
ATKDRNYGYT
>TRBJ2-1|NA|12|TRBV4-1
ASSQKDSYNEQF
>TRBJ2-2|NA|13|TRBV6-5
ASSERLAGGGELF
>TRBJ2-3|NA|15|TRBV5-1
ASSLAAARMFTDTQY
>TRBJ2-2|few|15|TRBV7-9
ASRWGLAGTYTGELF
>TRBJ1-2|once|12|TRBV11-2
ASSVVGQIYGYT
>TRBJ1-1|NA|13|TRBV5-4
ASSGEGIMNTEAF
>TRBJ1-1|NA|14|TRBV12-5
ASGYPREGRDTEAF
>TRBJ1-2|once|13|TRBV5-4
ASSGGQEAGYGYT
>TRBJ2-7|NA|12|TRBV10-2
ATCERERAYEQY
>TRBJ2-5|NA|12|TRBV7-3
ASNGKTDQETQY